This TCR beta chain originates from a study of blood T cell repertoires in COVID-19. Assay: immunoSEQ multiplex PCR; the TCRdb copy retains only in-frame clones and omits some. The sample contains around 250,000 clones, 65% to 85% of which appear only once. V dropped 5 bases and J dropped 1; count of bases not matched to a gene: 11. The CDR3 is 18 residues long. The germline gives CDR1 SGHNT, CDR2 YENEEA. The TCR comes from a woman aged 40-49 years who had recovered from COVID-19. The genes are TRBV11-3 and TRBJ2-1; 10 positions agree with TRBD2. The material sequenced was peripheral blood. CDR3 DNA sequence: TGTGCCAGCAGCCCGGGCTCAGCGGGGGGGCCATCCTACAATGAGCAGTTCTTC. It encodes CASSPGSAGGPSYNEQFF. Combining the CDR3 with reference TRBV11-3 and TRBJ2-1 gives the whole variable domain EAGVVQSPRYKIIEKKQPVAFWCNPISGHNTLYWYLQNLGQGPELLIRYENEEAVDDSQLPKDRFSAERLKGVDSTLKIQPAELGDSAVYLCASSPGSAGGPSYNEQFFGPGTRLTVL.